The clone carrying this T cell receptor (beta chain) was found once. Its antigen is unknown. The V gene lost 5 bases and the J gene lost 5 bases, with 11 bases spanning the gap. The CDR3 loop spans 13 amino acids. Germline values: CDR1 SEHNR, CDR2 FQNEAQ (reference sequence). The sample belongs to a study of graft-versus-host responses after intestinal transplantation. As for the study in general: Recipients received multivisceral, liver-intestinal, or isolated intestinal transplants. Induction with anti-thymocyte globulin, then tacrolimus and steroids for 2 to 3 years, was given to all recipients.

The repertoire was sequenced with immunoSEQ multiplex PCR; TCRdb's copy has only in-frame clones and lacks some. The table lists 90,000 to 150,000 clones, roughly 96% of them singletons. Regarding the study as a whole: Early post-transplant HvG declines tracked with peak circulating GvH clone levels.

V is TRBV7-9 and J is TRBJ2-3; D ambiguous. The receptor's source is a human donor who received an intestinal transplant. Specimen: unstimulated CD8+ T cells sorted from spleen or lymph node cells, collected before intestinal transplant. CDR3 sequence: CASSPGPIDTQYF. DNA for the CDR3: TGTGCCAGCAGCCCCGGTCCTATAGATACGCAGTATTTT.